Sequencing of this TCR beta chain was carried out in a study of cytomegalovirus exposure and HLA in healthy donors (dated by TCRdb to 2015 to 2018). With regard to the full study: An earlier analysis of some 550 of the donors reported approximately 300 Gb of sequence data and some 120 million unique TCR beta sequences from 150 million to 200 million T cells. Roughly 300 gigabases of sequencing data and around 87 million unique TCR sequences were included in an early release covering over 600 HLA-typed donors. Among the approximately 400 genotyped donors, about 83% belonged to the genetic ancestry cluster associated with self-reported Caucasian donors. The study aimed to test whether signatures of past pathogen exposure could be identified by cataloging public T cell receptors. The T cell repertoires of 550 to 850 subjects were profiled by immunosequencing and related to cytomegalovirus serostatus. A separate validation cohort of more than 100 different subjects was used in addition to the roughly 670-subject first cohort. To predict cytomegalovirus infection status, the study combined high-throughput TCR immunosequencing, statistical association of individual TCRs with disease status, and machine learning. A later analysis re-analyzed previously published TCR beta repertoires from 600 to 850 donors and added high-resolution HLA genotyping to study TCR occurrence patterns. Rather than drawing on any new phenotypic data, the later analysis identified candidate immune exposures from TCR beta sequences and the way those sequences occurred across donors. In an earlier analysis of 500 to 650 of the donors, high-throughput TCR beta sequencing was used to judge whether each TCR beta V gene segment behaved as functional or pseudogenic. Donor age, sex, ethnicity and CMV serostatus were compiled alongside the repertoire data. A later genetic analysis took genome-wide SNP genotypes for about 55% of the roughly 670 donors and used that subset as a discovery cohort. Every repertoire in the discovery cohort had been generated on one and the same sequencing platform. HLA typing covered class I and class II loci at four-digit resolution. The number of typed donors differed by locus: roughly 629-640 for A, B, C, DRB1 and DQB1; some 500 for DQA1; approximately 600 for DPA1; and approximately 450 for DPB1. Roughly 5 DR-DQ haplotypes were handled as single units for association and clustering because linkage in the cohort was strong. Among under 450 genotyped donors of the cohort, an average of about 240,000 unique TCR beta nucleotide sequences were sequenced per donor, 15% to 20% of them non-productive.

The cohort consisted of hundreds of healthy bone marrow donors. Cohort members were all nominally healthy when sampled, although unrecorded immune exposures were likely present. The donor was CMV seronegative and belonged to the group of more than 300 seronegative cohort members. A peripheral blood sample was collected from each donor, and TCR beta sequencing was performed on peripheral blood mononuclear cells. The Qiagen DNeasy Blood Extraction Kit was used to extract genomic DNA from the blood cell samples. The library was built by means of the immunoSEQ multiplex PCR assay. The multiplex PCR relied on a mix of 60 forward primers for TCR Vbeta segments and 13 reverse primers for TCR Jbeta segments. The CDR3 region of rearranged TCR beta genes was amplified from genomic DNA by a multiplex PCR assay. On the Illumina HiSeq System, the amplified TCR beta libraries were sequenced as 87-base-pair reads. The study's processing was this. In a later analysis, 70 million to 95 million unique TCR beta chains were counted across the 500 to 850 repertoires, and roughly 11 million of these chains were shared by at least two donors. A nearest-neighbor algorithm error-corrected the raw reads and collapsed the reads into unique sequences, merging closely related sequences to remove PCR and sequencing errors. To assign V, D and J gene segments, CDR3 sequences were aligned to IMGT reference sequences. For a sequence to be retained, a match of at least six nucleotides was required to both a V gene segment and a J gene segment. A rearrangement counted as productive if the CDR3 had no stop codons and remained in frame with V and J, and every other rearrangement counted as non-productive. CDR3 was defined by IMGT convention, running from the second conserved V-encoded cysteine to the conserved J-encoded phenylalanine. The earlier analysis of about 530 of the donors excluded any sequence lacking an unambiguous match to a single V gene segment. In an earlier analysis of approximately 500 of the donors, a V segment was called functional when productive rearrangements were above 56.7%, and segregating when the standard deviation between donors exceeded 5%. A statistical classification framework was built for diagnosing cytomegalovirus status from the catalog of TCR beta chain sequences. V and J gene assignment, in a later analysis, came from comparing TCR nucleotide sequences with IMGT/GENE-DB human TR gene sequences. Using the TCRdist pipeline, a later analysis assigned CDR3 sequences along with most-parsimonious VDJ recombination scenarios. In a later analysis, each TCR beta chain was defined by its CDR3 amino acid sequence together with its V-gene family, and reads lacking a unique V-gene family were excluded. A later analysis removed 550 to 650 highly shared, low-generation-probability nucleotide sequences to deal with suspected cross-contamination and a sequencing artifact. In a later analysis, a clonal expansion index was calculated for each public chain from normalized within-repertoire ranks of inferred template counts. Generation probabilities in a later analysis came from a VDJ recombination model fitted to out-of-frame rearrangements, and those results were checked against IGoR. Hypergeometric tests were used in a later analysis to score TCR-TCR, TCR-HLA and TCR-CMV co-occurrence, with a repertoire-size bias correction applied to the TCR pairs. In a later analysis, false discovery rates were estimated by permuting HLA or CMV assignments 20 times. In a later analysis, co-occurring TCRs were grouped with DBSCAN, and TCRdist sequence similarity was added when clustering was performed within HLA-allele-positive subsets. Repertoires with fewer than 30,000 or more than 120,000 public chains were left out of co-occurrence clustering, as were roughly five repertoires with anomalous nucleotide sharing. In its TCRdb copy, this immuneACCESS table keeps in-frame sequences only and misses some clones. Where compared with another copy, unresolved V genes explain less than half of these, and the others have no known cause. V and J calls plus clone size are reproduced from that table; the DNA served to infer D and trimming. The sample table contains 220,000 or so clones; only one count was recorded for around 80% of them. Of the sample, 3.8% is held by the ten largest clones.

Of note for this clone: This receptor's antigen is unknown. No quality values exist for individual bases; no much larger clone is one base distant.

V lost 1 base and J lost 5 bases, and the count of bases not matched to a germline gene is 4. The germline V gene yields SGHRS for CDR1 and YFSETQ for CDR2. Inclusive of the bounding cysteine and phenylalanine, the CDR3 is 14 residues long. Only CDR3 DNA remains: 42 bases, in frame from the first base. General study outcomes and caveats: This cohort had only TCR beta chains sequenced, and the lack of alpha or paired-chain data limited which features could be detected. Because the 87-base-pair reads could not distinguish some IMGT-functional V segments, including TRBV6-2 and TRBV6-3, those segments were excluded. A cluster of highly shared sequence variants was judged likely to be a technical artifact of the sequencing pipeline. Roughly uniform sequencing depth across donors was assumed in presence/absence analyses, although this assumption may not hold. Immune exposure information for the cohort was limited to CMV serostatus. The classifier was reported to diagnose cytomegalovirus status with high specificity and sensitivity in both the original and validation cohorts. While some public TCRs were present in many individuals, most TCR sequences turned up only very rarely across donors. According to a later analysis, TCR association rates differed among HLA loci, with DRB1 alleles showing the most associated TCRs and HLA-C alleles showing the fewest. A later analysis reported that several top co-occurrence clusters appeared linked to parvovirus B19, influenza, CMV and Epstein-Barr virus. When HLA alleles, especially DR and DQ, strongly co-occurred, attributing TCR associations to individual alleles was difficult. An earlier analysis of approximately 590 of the donors showed that most TCR beta V segments appeared in productive rearrangements either about 87% or about 30% of the time, which broadly matched IMGT annotations. An association between a missense DCLRE1C variant and V-gene and J-gene trimming of TCR beta chains was found in a later genetic analysis and replicated in an independent cohort. A later analysis found that HLA-associated TCR beta chains were more clonally expanded and had lower generation probabilities than equally common non-associated chains. In a later analysis, some 18,000 TCR beta sequences were associated with specific HLA alleles at a false discovery rate of 0.05. A total of 150 to 200 TCR beta chains were listed by the study as associated with cytomegalovirus. Compared with the roughly 720-donor mean, donors in an Asian-associated ancestry cluster had fewer N-insertions in productive TCRs, according to a later genetic analysis. The earlier analysis of some 560 of the donors excluded some 15 rarely observed V segments, including chromosome 9 orphons, because counts were too low. Three of the identified cytomegalovirus-associated TCR beta chains were confirmed in vitro to be specific for cytomegalovirus antigens. Linkage disequilibrium might explain the correlated functional status among segregating V segments, but an unknown experimental factor could not be excluded. Most CMV-associated TCR beta chains appeared to be HLA-restricted in a later analysis, and the HLA associations seemed to be driven largely by CMV exposure. It was suggested by the authors that the approach could potentially be generalized to other disease states and immunological phenotypes. A further reported finding was that TCR beta sequences accurately predicted the HLA-A and HLA-B alleles for most subjects in the first cohort. Because some donors lacked HLA typing at each locus, the association tests relied only on the typed subset.

This receptor chain uses TRBV5-1 and TRBJ2-7; 9 bases in the junction line up with TRBD1. The receptor was derived from a male donor in good health and CMV-seronegative. Sequencing input: PBMCs. CDR3 protein: CASSLTGGWHEQYF. At the DNA level, the sequence is TGCGCCAGCAGCTTGACAGGGGGCTGGCACGAGCAGTACTTC.